The rows below give T cell receptor beta chains drawn from one sample of a study of Ad26.COV2.S vaccination and SARS-CoV-2 variants. Produced via immunoSEQ multiplex PCR; TCRdb's table is partial and in-frame only. Here the sample spans 200,000 to 250,000 clones, 70% to 90% being singletons. The sequenced sample was peripheral blood, obtained in a trial of Ad26.COV2.S vaccine versus placebo. The receptor source for this set is a person aged 18-60 years who received the Ad26.COV2.S COVID-19 vaccine or a placebo. The CDR3 runs from the conserved cysteine through the conserved F or W. Each record gives: V gene, J gene, D gene, clone size, CDR3 DNA, CDR3 protein. D genes are given only for firm matches. Size values are once, few and many counts, or a class for expanded clones, and some rows have none.

v_call: TRBV28
j_call: TRBJ1-4
d_call: TRBD1
clone_size: .
cdr3_nt: TGTGCCAGCAGGAGATTAACAGGGGGGAGCGTAAGGCTGTTTTTT
cdr3_aa: CASRRLTGGSVRLFF

v_call: TRBV11-2
j_call: TRBJ1-2
d_call: .
clone_size: .
cdr3_nt: TGTGCCAGCAGCTTAAACCCGGGGATTTATGGCTACACCTTC
cdr3_aa: CASSLNPGIYGYTF

v_call: TRBV5-6
j_call: TRBJ2-1
d_call: .
clone_size: .
cdr3_nt: TGTGCCAGCAGCCTGGCCCCACCGGGCTACAATGAGCAGTTCTTC
cdr3_aa: CASSLAPPGYNEQFF

v_call: TRBV7-2
j_call: TRBJ2-7
d_call: .
clone_size: .
cdr3_nt: TGTGCCAGCAGCCTACGGGGCCACGTCTCCTACGAGCAGTACTTC
cdr3_aa: CASSLRGHVSYEQYF

v_call: TRBV28
j_call: TRBJ1-2
d_call: .
clone_size: few
cdr3_nt: TGTGCCAGCAGTTTACTCGGACAGAATGGCTACACCTTC
cdr3_aa: CASSLLGQNGYTF

v_call: TRBV5-4
j_call: TRBJ1-2
d_call: .
clone_size: .
cdr3_nt: TGTGCCAGCAGCTTGGCCACAGGACCCGTAGCTAACTATGGCTACACCTTC
cdr3_aa: CASSLATGPVANYGYTF

v_call: TRBV3-1/TRBV3-2
j_call: TRBJ1-5
d_call: .
clone_size: .
cdr3_nt: TGTGCCAGCAGCCCCGAGGGGGGGAAAGGCAATCAGCCCCAGCATTTT
cdr3_aa: CASSPEGGKGNQPQHF

v_call: TRBV14
j_call: TRBJ1-6
d_call: .
clone_size: few
cdr3_nt: TGTGCCAGCGGGCTGAACGGGGTTCCGAATTCACCCCTCCACTTT
cdr3_aa: CASGLNGVPNSPLHF

v_call: TRBV7-2
j_call: TRBJ1-6
d_call: .
clone_size: .
cdr3_nt: TGTGCCAGCAGCTTAGGTGGGCTTAATTCACCCCTCCACTTT
cdr3_aa: CASSLGGLNSPLHF

v_call: TRBV2
j_call: TRBJ2-1
d_call: TRBD2
clone_size: few
cdr3_nt: TGTGCCAGCAGCGATAGCGGGAGGGCAAACAATGAGCAGTTCTTC
cdr3_aa: CASSDSGRANNEQFF